These T cell receptor beta chains were read from a single sample in a study of blood T cell repertoires in COVID-19. Sequenced by immunoSEQ multiplex PCR; TCRdb stores in-frame clones only, minus some. The table lists 490,000 or so clones, around 87% of them singletons. Sequencing was performed on PBMCs or T cells enriched from blood (not recorded which). The receptors shown here come from a woman aged 40 to 50 who had recovered from COVID-19. CDR3s include the opening cysteine and the closing phenylalanine or tryptophan. A D gene is named only where the DNA matches it firmly. Rows may omit the clone size; those that give it use once, few, many or a size class.

j_call d_call v_call clone_size cdr3_nt cdr3_aa
TRBJ2-5 TRBD1 TRBV7-2 NA TGTGCCAGCAGCCCGGGACAGCTCGCCGGAGGGACCCAGTACTTC CASSPGQLAGGTQYF
TRBJ2-7 NA TRBV30 NA TGTGCCTGGAGTGTAGGTGCGGCTGGCGAGCAGTACTTC CAWSVGAAGEQYF
TRBJ2-3 NA TRBV7-2 NA TGTGCCAGCAGCTTACAAGCGGGACACACAGATACGCAGTATTTT CASSLQAGHTDTQYF
TRBJ2-5 TRBD1 TRBV25-1 NA TGTGCCAGCAGTGAACCCCACAGGGGACAAGAGACCCAGTACTTC CASSEPHRGQETQYF
TRBJ1-4 NA TRBV27 NA TGTGCCAGCAGTCCCGGACAGATTAATGAAAAACTGTTTTTT CASSPGQINEKLFF
TRBJ2-2 NA TRBV5-1 NA TGCGCCAGCAGAGCCGGACTGAACACCGGGGAGCTGTTTTTT CASRAGLNTGELFF
TRBJ2-7 NA TRBV3-1/TRBV3-2 NA TGTGCCAGCAGCCCACTCCTAGACTCCTACGAGCAGTACTTC CASSPLLDSYEQYF
TRBJ2-2 TRBD1 TRBV11-3 NA TGTGCCAGCAGCCCACTTGTAGGGACAGGGAACACCGGGGAGCTGTTTTTT CASSPLVGTGNTGELFF
TRBJ1-1 TRBD1 TRBV20-1 few TGCAGTGCTCGGACAGGCCTTGAAGCTTTCTTT CSARTGLEAFF
TRBJ1-2 NA TRBV7-8 NA TGTGCCAGCAGCACCGATCCGGTGTACGGCTACACCTTC CASSTDPVYGYTF
TRBJ1-2 TRBD1 TRBV30 NA TGTGCCTGGAGTGTTAAGGGGGGACAGGGAGGTGGCTACACCTTC CAWSVKGGQGGGYTF
TRBJ1-1 NA TRBV5-1 NA TGCGCCAGCAGTGAAGGAGGGGCGGCGAACACTGAAGCTTTCTTT CASSEGGAANTEAFF
TRBJ2-2 TRBD2 TRBV9 NA TGTGCCAGCAGCCAGACCCCCAGCGGGAGTGTCGGCGGGGAGCTGTTTTTT CASSQTPSGSVGGELFF
TRBJ2-7 TRBD1 TRBV7-9 NA TGTGCCAGCAGCACCCCCCGGACAGGGGGCGAGCAGTACTTC CASSTPRTGGEQYF
TRBJ1-1 NA TRBV19 NA TGTGCCGCCAGTAGTGCCACAGGATTTAACATGAACACTGAAGCTTTCTTT CAASSATGFNMNTEAFF
TRBJ1-2 NA TRBV29-1 once TGCAGCGTCGTCGATCGGCCAGGCGGCTACACCTTC CSVVDRPGGYTF
TRBJ2-3 NA TRBV29-1 NA TGCAGCGCCCCTAGTCTTCCAGCGGAGGGAGATACGCAGTATTTT CSAPSLPAEGDTQYF
TRBJ1-3 NA TRBV2 NA TGTGCCAGCGGCACACAGGGTACCGTGGGAAACACCATATATTTT CASGTQGTVGNTIYF
TRBJ1-4 NA TRBV28 NA TGTGCCAGCAGCAAACCGACCGGGACTAATGAAAAACTGTTTTTT CASSKPTGTNEKLFF
TRBJ1-2 TRBD1 TRBV2 NA TGTGCCAGCATAATGACGGCGACAGGGGCGGAAAACTATGGCTACACCTTC CASIMTATGAENYGYTF
TRBJ1-1 NA TRBV12-5 NA TGTGCTAGTGGTTTGCGGGGCACTGAAGCTTTCTTT CASGLRGTEAFF
TRBJ1-1 NA TRBV11-2 NA TGTGCCAGCAGCCCGAGGGCACAGATCCTCACTGAAGCTTTCTTT CASSPRAQILTEAFF
TRBJ2-7 TRBD1 TRBV7-9 NA TGTGCCAGCAGCTTAGCGGGACAGCGTTACGAGCAGTACTTC CASSLAGQRYEQYF
TRBJ1-2 TRBD1 TRBV30 NA TGTGCCTGGAGACCCCTCAATAAGGCAGGGGGCAAGCTGAATGGCTACACCTTC CAWRPLNKAGGKLNGYTF
TRBJ2-1 TRBD2 TRBV24-1 NA TGTGCCACCAGTGAAACCACCCTTACTTCGACTAGCGGGTATAAGGCTGAGCAGTTCTTC CATSETTLTSTSGYKAEQFF
TRBJ1-2 NA TRBV14 once TGTGCCAGCAGCCAAGAGGCAGGGAACTATGGCTACACCTTC CASSQEAGNYGYTF
TRBJ2-5 NA TRBV15 NA TGTGCCACCAGCCGCGACAGGAGACAAGAGACCCAGTACTTC CATSRDRRQETQYF
TRBJ1-1 NA TRBV27 NA TGTGCCAGCGGGTATCTTGGAGGGCCTGAAGCTTTCTTT CASGYLGGPEAFF
TRBJ2-1 TRBD2 TRBV5-4 NA TGTGCCAGCAGCTTCCTTGGGGGGGGGTCCTACAATGAGCAGTTCTTC CASSFLGGGSYNEQFF
TRBJ2-7 NA TRBV24-1 NA TGTGCCACCAGTGCCACGGGATCGACCTACGAGCAGTACTTC CATSATGSTYEQYF
TRBJ2-1 NA TRBV5-4 NA TGTGCCAGCAGCCACTCGGGACTGACAAAAGATGAGCAGTTCTTC CASSHSGLTKDEQFF
TRBJ1-5 TRBD1 TRBV7-9 NA TGTGCCAGCAGCTTTACCCGGGACAGGGACGAGGCCCAGCATTTT CASSFTRDRDEAQHF
TRBJ2-3 TRBD2 TRBV11-3 NA TGTGCCAGCAGCTTAGATGCGCGGGAGCGCACAGATACGCAGTATTTT CASSLDARERTDTQYF
TRBJ1-3 TRBD1 TRBV5-1 NA TGCGCCAGCAGCTTGCGACAGGGGAGCGGGACCATATATTTT CASSLRQGSGTIYF
TRBJ2-2 NA TRBV2 NA TGTGCCAGTAACAGGGTCACCGGGGAGCTGTTTTTT CASNRVTGELFF
TRBJ2-1 TRBD2 TRBV7-8 NA TGTGCCAGCAGCCTGGGACTAGCGGGAGGGCCTTGGAATGAGCAGTTCTTC CASSLGLAGGPWNEQFF
TRBJ1-1 TRBD1 TRBV7-9 NA TGTGCCAGCAGCTTCCGAGACAGGGGGGAGAACACTGAAGCTTTCTTT CASSFRDRGENTEAFF
TRBJ2-2 NA TRBV7-9 NA TGTGCCAGCAGCAGCCCGGAGTCGACCGGGGAGCTGTTTTTT CASSSPESTGELFF
TRBJ1-2 TRBD1 TRBV5-5 NA TGTGCCAGCAGCGGGACTACGGGACAGGGCTACTATGGCTACACCTTC CASSGTTGQGYYGYTF
TRBJ1-1 NA TRBV29-1 NA TGCAGCGTTGTCTCCAGGGTCAGAGGGAACACTGAAGCTTTCTTT CSVVSRVRGNTEAFF
TRBJ1-6 TRBD1 TRBV11-2 NA TGTGCCAGCAGCTTAGGTCCCAGGGGGAATTCACCCCTCCACTTT CASSLGPRGNSPLHF
TRBJ1-2 NA TRBV30 NA TGTGCCTGGAGTATCCGAATCCGACTATCCGGTGGCTATGGCTACACCTTC CAWSIRIRLSGGYGYTF
TRBJ2-1 TRBD2 TRBV5-4 NA TGTGCCAGCAGCCTAACTAGCGGGAGTGCTAATGAGCAGTTCTTC CASSLTSGSANEQFF
TRBJ2-7 TRBD1 TRBV18 NA TGTGCCAGCTCAGACCCCGGGACAGGGACCTACGAGCAGTACTTC CASSDPGTGTYEQYF
TRBJ2-1 TRBD2 TRBV5-1 NA TGCGCCAGCAGCGGAGGGACTAGTGAGCAGTTCTTC CASSGGTSEQFF
TRBJ1-3 NA TRBV6-5 NA TGTGCCAGCACCGAAGGGGCGAGCTCTGGAAACACCATATATTTT CASTEGASSGNTIYF
TRBJ1-2 NA TRBV7-2 NA TGTGCCAGCAGCTTACGGCGGGTCGACTATGGCTACACCTTC CASSLRRVDYGYTF
TRBJ2-1 TRBD1 TRBV10-3 once TGTGCCATCAGTGAGCGACAGGGGTCAGAGTTCTTC CAISERQGSEFF
TRBJ1-1 NA TRBV7-8 NA TGTGCCAGCGGAGACTCGGTCCAGAACACTGAAGCTTTCTTT CASGDSVQNTEAFF